This T cell receptor beta chain was found in a study of shared clonotypes between healthy human individuals. Naivety among CD8 cells was defined by CD45RO negativity and positive CCR7 selection, thereby excluding terminally differentiated effector memory CD45RA+ cells. The protocol was immunoSEQ multiplex PCR, while the TCRdb copy is restricted to in-frame clones and leaves out a portion. The data show roughly 2.1 million clones, with roughly 91% seen just once and roughly 1.7% held by the top ten. This TCR was sampled from a young man in good health. Some clones in this sample may be carry-over from other donors' samples. Sample: naive CD8+ T cells from PBMCs.

CDR3 bases: TGTGCCAGCAGCCCCGTTGACAGGACTCCTACTAACTATGGCTACACCTTC. As protein: CASSPVDRTPTNYGYTF. This chain joins TRBV7-9 and TRBJ1-2; possibly TRBD1 for D (6 bases). Germline V gene lookup returns CDR1 SEHNR and CDR2 FQNEAQ (reference sequence). There are 17 residues in the CDR3. Trimming stripped 5 bases from V and 0 bases from J, with 19 bases between.